Below are 5 T cell receptor beta chains sequenced from a single sample in a study of blood T cell repertoires in COVID-19. Profiled with immunoSEQ multiplex PCR; TCRdb holds only in-frame clones, not every one. The sample includes approximately 250,000 clones, approximately 80% seen only once; the top ten take about 9.1%. Sequencing was carried out using peripheral blood. These TCRs come from a human donor in a cohort sampled during active COVID-19.

CDR3 nucleotide sequence: TGTGCCAGCAGCGTAGACAGGTCGCCCTCACCCCTCCACTTT. This encodes CASSVDRSPSPLHF. The V call is TRBV9, the J call TRBJ1-6; D perhaps matches TRBD1 (5 bases). The CDR3 sequence is 14 residues long. Germline CDR1 SGDLS, CDR2 YYNGEE. The germline V and J ends were trimmed by 0 bases and 10 bases, with 11 bases remaining between them.

The V and J genes are TRBV9 and TRBJ2-3; D gene uncertain. The CDR3 sequence is 16 residues long. Germline V CDR1 and CDR2: SGDLS, YYNGEE. Trimming removed 0 bases at V and 0 bases at J, with 11 bases between. CDR3 DNA: TGTGCCAGCAGCGTAGGGAACGCGGCTAGCACAGATACGCAGTATTTT. Its translation is CASSVGNAASTDTQYF.

CDR3 residues: CASRPRGSGYEQYF. CDR3 bases: TGCGCCAGCAGACCTAGGGGTTCAGGGTACGAGCAGTACTTC. The chain combines TRBV5-1 with TRBJ2-7; D is possibly TRBD1 (5 bases). Trimming took 5 bases from V and 4 from J, leaving 16 bases between them. This CDR3 is built from 14 residues. From germline, CDR1 is SGHRS and CDR2 YFSETQ.

This chain uses TRBV3-1 (or the pseudogene TRBV3-2) with TRBJ2-1, with TRBD2 identical over 7 bases. Losses at the gene ends were 4 bases for V and 4 bases for J; bases not matched to a gene: 7. The CDR3 has 15 amino acids. Germline-derived CDR1 and CDR2 are LGHDT and YNNKEL (reference sequence). CDR3 region: CASSPGLAGYNEQFF. CDR3 DNA: TGTGCCAGCAGCCCAGGGTTAGCGGGTTACAATGAGCAGTTCTTC.

The chain carries TRBV7-6 and TRBJ2-7; the match to TRBD1 covers 10 bases. The V segment lost 5 bases and the J segment 3 bases; nucleotides outside the gene matches: 7. Germline-derived CDR1 and CDR2 are SGHVS and FNYEAQ. This CDR3 has 15 amino acids. CDR3 sequence: CASSKLDRGSYEQYF. CDR3 DNA sequence: TGTGCCAGCAGCAAATTGGACAGGGGGAGCTACGAGCAGTACTTC.